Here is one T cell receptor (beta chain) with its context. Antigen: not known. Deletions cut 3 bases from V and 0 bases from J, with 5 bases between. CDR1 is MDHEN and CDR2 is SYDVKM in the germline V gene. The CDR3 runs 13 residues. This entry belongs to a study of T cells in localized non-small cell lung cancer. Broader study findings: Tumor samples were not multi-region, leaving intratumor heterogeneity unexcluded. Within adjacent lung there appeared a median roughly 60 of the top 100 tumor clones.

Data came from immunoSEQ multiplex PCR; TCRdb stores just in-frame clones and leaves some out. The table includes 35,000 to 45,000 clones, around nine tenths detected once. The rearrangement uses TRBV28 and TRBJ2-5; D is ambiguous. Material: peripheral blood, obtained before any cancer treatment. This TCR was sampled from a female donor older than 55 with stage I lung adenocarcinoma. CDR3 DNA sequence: TGTGCCAGCAGTTTGGGCTACCAAGAGACCCAGTACTTC. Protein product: CASSLGYQETQYF.